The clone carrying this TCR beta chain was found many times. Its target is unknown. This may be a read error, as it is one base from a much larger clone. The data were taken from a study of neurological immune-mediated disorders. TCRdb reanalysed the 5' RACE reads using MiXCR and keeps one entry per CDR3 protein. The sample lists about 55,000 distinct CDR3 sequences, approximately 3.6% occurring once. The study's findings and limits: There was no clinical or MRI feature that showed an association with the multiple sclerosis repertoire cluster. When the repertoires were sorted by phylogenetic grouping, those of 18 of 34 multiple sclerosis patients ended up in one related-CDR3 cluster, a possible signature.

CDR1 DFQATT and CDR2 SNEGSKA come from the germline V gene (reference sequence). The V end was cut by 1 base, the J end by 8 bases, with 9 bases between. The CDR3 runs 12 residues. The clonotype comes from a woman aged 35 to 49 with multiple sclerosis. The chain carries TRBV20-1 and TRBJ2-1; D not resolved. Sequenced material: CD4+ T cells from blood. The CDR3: CSARAGPYEQFF. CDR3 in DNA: TGCAGTGCTAGAGCCGGGCCCTATGAGCAGTTCTTC.